The T cell receptor beta chain under discussion was sequenced for a study of shared clonotypes between healthy human individuals. Findings and limits, study-wide: The study generally estimated greater richness for naive than memory subsets.

The germline gives CDR1 MDHEN, CDR2 SYDVKM. Trimming removed 7 bases from V and 0 bases from J, with 21 bases in between. The CDR3 loop spans 18 amino acids. With regard to this clone: The antigen is not known.

Replicate PCRs for sorted subsets used 200 ng DNA; this equaled tens of thousands of T cell genomes. TCRdb's table, derived via immunoSEQ multiplex PCR, lists solely in-frame clones and lacks some. Altogether approximately 530,000 clones are present, 90% to 96% being singletons, with the ten largest covering 0.05% to 0.07%. This chain connects TRBV28 to TRBJ2-2; D not certain. The receptor was isolated from a woman aged 30 to 39 in good health. The sample taken for sequencing was naive CD4+ T cells sorted from blood. Stated subset: CD45RA+ positively selected. CDR3 nucleotide sequence: TGTGCCAGCACCCCCCCAGGCGGAGCCGATGCGAACACCGGGGAGCTGTTTTTT. Its translation: CASTPPGGADANTGELFF.